This T cell receptor (beta chain) is from a study of chemoradiotherapy in HPV16-positive cancers. Profiling relied on immunoSEQ multiplex PCR, and the TCRdb table lists in-frame clones only, not all of them. The profile shows under 85,000 clones, 85% to 90% of them singletons. V was clipped by 6 bases and J by 4 bases, with 12 bases between them. Germline V CDR1 and CDR2: MNHEY, SVGAGI. This CDR3 comprises 13 residues. As for this clone: Its matching antigen is unknown.

Regarding the study as a whole: Candidate HPV-specific clones and E7-related TCR motifs grew in tumor during treatment.

This TCR came from a human donor with HPV-associated anogenital cancer. The source material was blood, sampled from a patient who underwent chemoradiotherapy. V and J are TRBV6-5 and TRBJ1-2; maybe TRBD1 (6 bases). The CDR3 loop is CASSVGQLYGYTF. The CDR3 region has the DNA TGTGCCAGCAGCGTAGGACAGCTCTATGGCTACACCTTC.